What follows is one T cell receptor beta chain and its context. The sample belongs to a study of blood T cell repertoires in COVID-19. Across the study: Material from acute and convalescent COVID-19 was sourced from the United States, Italy and Spain. Sample material is recorded as cDNA or gDNA derived from T cells, B-cell-depleted T cells, or PBMCs.

This CDR3 is 15 amino acids long. Trimming cost V 0 bases and J 7 bases; bases outside gene matches: 5. Germline V gene sequence: CDR1 KGHSH, CDR2 LQKENI. Per the study methods: From reference gene primer amplification, estimates of nucleated cell counts were derived. Generated by immunoSEQ multiplex PCR, the TCRdb table keeps only in-frame clones and is missing some. That table supplies the V and J calls and clone size; D and trimming were determined from the DNA. The repertoire holds roughly 180,000 clones, with approximately 84% as singletons. This TCR was recovered from a human donor in a cohort sampled during active COVID-19. The gene calls are TRBV18 and TRBJ1-4; 7 bases fit TRBD1. The material sequenced was peripheral blood. CDR3 protein: CASSPPGQRGEKLFF. CDR3 bases: TGTGCCAGCTCACCACCGGGACAGAGGGGTGAAAAACTGTTTTTT.